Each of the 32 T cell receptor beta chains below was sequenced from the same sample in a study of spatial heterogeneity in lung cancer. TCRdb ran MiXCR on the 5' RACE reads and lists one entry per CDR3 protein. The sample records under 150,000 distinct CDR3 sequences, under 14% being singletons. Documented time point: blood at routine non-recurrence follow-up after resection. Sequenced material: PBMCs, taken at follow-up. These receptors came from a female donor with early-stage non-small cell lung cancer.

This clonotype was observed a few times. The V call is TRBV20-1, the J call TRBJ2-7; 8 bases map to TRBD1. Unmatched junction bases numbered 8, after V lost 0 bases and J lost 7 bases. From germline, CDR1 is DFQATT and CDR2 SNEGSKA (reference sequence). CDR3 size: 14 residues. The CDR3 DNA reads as TGCAGTGCTAGAGACGGGACAGGCGCGGAAGAGCAGTACTTC. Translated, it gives CSARDGTGAEEQYF.

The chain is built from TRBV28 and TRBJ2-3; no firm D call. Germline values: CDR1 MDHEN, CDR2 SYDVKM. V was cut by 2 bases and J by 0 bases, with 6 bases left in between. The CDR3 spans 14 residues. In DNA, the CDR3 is TGTGCCAGCAGTTTACTCACTAGCACAGATACGCAGTATTTT. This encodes CASSLLTSTDTQYF.

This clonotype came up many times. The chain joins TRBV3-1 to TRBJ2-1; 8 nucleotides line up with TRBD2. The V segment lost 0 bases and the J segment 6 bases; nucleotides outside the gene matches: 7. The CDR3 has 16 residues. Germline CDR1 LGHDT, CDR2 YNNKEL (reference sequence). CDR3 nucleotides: TGTGCCAGCAGCCAAGACCCGGGGGGGTTTGGCAATGAGCAGTTCTTC. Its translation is CASSQDPGGFGNEQFF.

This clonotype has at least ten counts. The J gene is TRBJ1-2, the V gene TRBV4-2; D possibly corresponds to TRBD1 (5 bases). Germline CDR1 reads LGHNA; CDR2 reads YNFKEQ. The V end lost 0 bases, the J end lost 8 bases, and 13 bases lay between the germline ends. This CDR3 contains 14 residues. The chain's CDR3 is CASSQEGTALGYTF. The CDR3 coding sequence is TGTGCCAGCAGCCAAGAAGGGACGGCCCTGGGCTACACCTTC.

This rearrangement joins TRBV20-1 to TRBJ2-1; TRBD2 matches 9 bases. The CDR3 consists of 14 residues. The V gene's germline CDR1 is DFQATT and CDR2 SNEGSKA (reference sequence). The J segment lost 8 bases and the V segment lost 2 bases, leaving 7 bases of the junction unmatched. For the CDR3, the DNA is TGCAGTGCTAGACTTAGCGGGAGTCGCGATGAGCAGTTCTTC. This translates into CSARLSGSRDEQFF.

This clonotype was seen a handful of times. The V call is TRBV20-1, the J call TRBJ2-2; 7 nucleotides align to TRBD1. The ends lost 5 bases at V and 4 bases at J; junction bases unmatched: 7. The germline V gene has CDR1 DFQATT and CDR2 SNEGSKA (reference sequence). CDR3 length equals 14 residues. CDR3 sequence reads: CSAAKGAGTGELFF. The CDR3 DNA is TGCAGTGCTGCCAAGGGGGCCGGCACCGGGGAGCTGTTTTTT.

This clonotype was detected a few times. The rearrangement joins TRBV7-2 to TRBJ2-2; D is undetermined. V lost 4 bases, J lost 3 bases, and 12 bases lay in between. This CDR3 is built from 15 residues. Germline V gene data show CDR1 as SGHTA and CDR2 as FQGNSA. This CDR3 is CASSSLIVYTGELFF. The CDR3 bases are TGTGCCAGCAGCTCCCTAATCGTATACACCGGGGAGCTGTTTTTT.

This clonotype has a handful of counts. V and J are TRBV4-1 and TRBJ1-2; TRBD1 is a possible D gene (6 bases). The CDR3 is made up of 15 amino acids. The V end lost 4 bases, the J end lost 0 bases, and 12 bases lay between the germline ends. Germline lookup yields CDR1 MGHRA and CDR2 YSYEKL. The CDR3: CASSPSDSTNYGYTF. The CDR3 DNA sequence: TGCGCCAGCAGCCCTTCGGACAGTACTAACTATGGCTACACCTTC.

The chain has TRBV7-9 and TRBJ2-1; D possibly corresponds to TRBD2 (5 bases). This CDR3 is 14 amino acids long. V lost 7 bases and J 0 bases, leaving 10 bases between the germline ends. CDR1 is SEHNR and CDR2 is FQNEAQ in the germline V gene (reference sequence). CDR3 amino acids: CASTSGYSYNEQFF. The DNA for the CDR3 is TGTGCCAGCACCAGCGGCTACTCCTACAATGAGCAGTTCTTC.

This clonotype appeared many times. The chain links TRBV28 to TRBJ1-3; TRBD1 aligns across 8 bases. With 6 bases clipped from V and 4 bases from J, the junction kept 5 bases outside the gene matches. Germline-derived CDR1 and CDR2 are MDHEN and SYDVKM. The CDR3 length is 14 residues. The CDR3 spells CASSSTGVGNTIYF. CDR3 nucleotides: TGTGCCAGCAGCTCGACAGGGGTAGGAAACACCATATATTTT.

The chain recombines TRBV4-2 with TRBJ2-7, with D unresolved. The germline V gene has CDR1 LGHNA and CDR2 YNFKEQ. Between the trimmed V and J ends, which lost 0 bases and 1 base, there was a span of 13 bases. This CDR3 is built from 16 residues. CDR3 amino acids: CASSQDPRAGSYEQYV. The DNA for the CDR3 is TGTGCCAGCAGCCAAGATCCCCGGGCTGGATCCTACGAGCAGTACGTC.

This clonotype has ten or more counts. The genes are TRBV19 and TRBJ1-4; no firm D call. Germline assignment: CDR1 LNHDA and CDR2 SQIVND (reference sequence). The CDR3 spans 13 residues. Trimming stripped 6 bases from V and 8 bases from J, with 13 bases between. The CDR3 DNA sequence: TGTGCCAGTAGATCCTTATCAATGGAAAAACTGTTTTTT. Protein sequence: CASRSLSMEKLFF. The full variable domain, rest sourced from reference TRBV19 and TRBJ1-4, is DGGITQSPKYLFRKEGQNVTLSCEQNLNHDAMYWYRQDPGQGLRLIYYSQIVNDFQKGDIAEGYSVSREKKESFPLTVTSAQKNPTAFYLCASRSLSMEKLFFGSGTQLSVL.

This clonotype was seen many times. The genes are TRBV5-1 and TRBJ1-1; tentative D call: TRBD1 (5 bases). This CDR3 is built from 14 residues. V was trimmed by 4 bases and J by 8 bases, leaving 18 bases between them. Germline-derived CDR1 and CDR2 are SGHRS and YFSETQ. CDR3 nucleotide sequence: TGCGCCAGCAGCGCAACTTCGGTGGGGCTCGAAGCTTTCTTT. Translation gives CASSATSVGLEAFF.

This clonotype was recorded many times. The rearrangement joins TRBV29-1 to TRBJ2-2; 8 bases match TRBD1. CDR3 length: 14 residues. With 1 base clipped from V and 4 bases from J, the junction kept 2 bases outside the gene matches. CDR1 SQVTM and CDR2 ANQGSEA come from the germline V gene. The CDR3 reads CSVEGQGATGELFF. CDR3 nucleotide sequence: TGCAGCGTTGAAGGGCAGGGGGCCACCGGGGAGCTGTTTTTT.

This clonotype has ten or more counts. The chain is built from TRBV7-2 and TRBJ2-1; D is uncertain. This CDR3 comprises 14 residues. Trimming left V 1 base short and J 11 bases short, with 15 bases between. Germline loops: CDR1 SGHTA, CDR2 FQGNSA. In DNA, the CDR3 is TGTGCCAGCAGCTTAGGAGATAGTTTTAACCAGCAGTTCTTC. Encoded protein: CASSLGDSFNQQFF.

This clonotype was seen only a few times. Here the CDR3 reads CATSKDRDVTQYF. DNA for the CDR3: TGTGCCACCAGTAAGGACAGGGACGTGACCCAGTACTTC. The chain links TRBV24-1 to TRBJ2-5; 8 bases fit TRBD1. Germline V CDR1 and CDR2: KGHDR, SFDVKD. The trim removed 6 bases at V and 7 bases at J, leaving 6 bases unmatched. The CDR3 has 13 amino acids.

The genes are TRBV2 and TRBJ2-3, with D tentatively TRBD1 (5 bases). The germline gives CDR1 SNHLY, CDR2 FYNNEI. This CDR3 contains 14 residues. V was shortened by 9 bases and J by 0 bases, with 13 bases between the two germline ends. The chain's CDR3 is CASLQGSSTDTQYF. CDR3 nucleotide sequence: TGTGCCAGTCTCCAGGGATCCAGCACAGATACGCAGTATTTT.

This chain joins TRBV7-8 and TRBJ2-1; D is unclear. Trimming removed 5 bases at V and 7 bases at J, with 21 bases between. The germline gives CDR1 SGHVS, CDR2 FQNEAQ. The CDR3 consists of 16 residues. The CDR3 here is CASSPGLSGKLNEQFF. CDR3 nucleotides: TGTGCCAGCAGCCCCGGTCTTTCTGGGAAGCTGAATGAGCAGTTCTTC. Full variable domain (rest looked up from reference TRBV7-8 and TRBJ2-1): GAGVSQSPRYKVAKRGQDVALRCDPISGHVSLFWYQQALGQGPEFLTYFQNEAQLDKSGLPSDRFFAERPEGSVSTLKIQRTQQEDSAVYLCASSPGLSGKLNEQFFGPGTRLTVL.

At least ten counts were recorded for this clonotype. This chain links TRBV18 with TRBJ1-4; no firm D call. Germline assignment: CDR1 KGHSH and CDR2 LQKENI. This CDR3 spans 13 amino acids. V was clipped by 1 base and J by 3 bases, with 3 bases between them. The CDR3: CASSPLSNEKLFF. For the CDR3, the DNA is TGTGCCAGCTCACCACTATCTAATGAAAAACTGTTTTTT.

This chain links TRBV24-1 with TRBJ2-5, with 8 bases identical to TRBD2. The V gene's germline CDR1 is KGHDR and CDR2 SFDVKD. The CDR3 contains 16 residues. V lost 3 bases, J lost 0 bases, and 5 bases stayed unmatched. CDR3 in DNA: TGTGCCACCAGTGATCACCCTAGCGGGTACCAAGAGACCCAGTACTTC. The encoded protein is CATSDHPSGYQETQYF.

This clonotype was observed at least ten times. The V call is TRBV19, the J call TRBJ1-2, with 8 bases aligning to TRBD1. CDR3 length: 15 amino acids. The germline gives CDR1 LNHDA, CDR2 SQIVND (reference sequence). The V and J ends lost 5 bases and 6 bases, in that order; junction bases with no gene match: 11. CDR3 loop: CASSGYRGNKDGYTF. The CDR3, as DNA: TGTGCCAGTAGTGGGTACAGGGGGAATAAGGATGGCTACACCTTC.

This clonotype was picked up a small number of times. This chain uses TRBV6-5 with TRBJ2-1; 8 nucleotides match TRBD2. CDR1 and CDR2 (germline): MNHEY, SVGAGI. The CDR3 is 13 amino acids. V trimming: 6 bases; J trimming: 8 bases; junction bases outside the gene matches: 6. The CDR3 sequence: CASRSGSRDEQFF. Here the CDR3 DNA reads TGTGCCAGCAGGAGCGGGAGCAGGGATGAGCAGTTCTTC.

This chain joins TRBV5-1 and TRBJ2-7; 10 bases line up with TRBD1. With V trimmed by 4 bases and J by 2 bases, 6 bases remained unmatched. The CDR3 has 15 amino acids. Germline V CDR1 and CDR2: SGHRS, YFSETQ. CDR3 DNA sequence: TGCGCCAGCAGCCGGGACAGGGGAGGACCCTACGAGCAGTACTTC. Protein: CASSRDRGGPYEQYF.

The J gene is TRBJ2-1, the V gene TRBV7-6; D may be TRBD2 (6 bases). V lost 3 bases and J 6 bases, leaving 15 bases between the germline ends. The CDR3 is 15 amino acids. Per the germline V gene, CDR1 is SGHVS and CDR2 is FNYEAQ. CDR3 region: CASSFSGGTFNEQFF. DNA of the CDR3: TGTGCCAGCAGCTTTAGTGGGGGGACGTTCAATGAGCAGTTCTTC. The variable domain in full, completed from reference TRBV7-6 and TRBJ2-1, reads GAGVSQSPRYKVTKRGQDVALRCDPISGHVSLYWYRQALGQGPEFLTYFNYEAQQDKSGLPNDRFSAERPEGSISTLTIQRTEQRDSAMYRCASSFSGGTFNEQFFGPGTRLTVL.

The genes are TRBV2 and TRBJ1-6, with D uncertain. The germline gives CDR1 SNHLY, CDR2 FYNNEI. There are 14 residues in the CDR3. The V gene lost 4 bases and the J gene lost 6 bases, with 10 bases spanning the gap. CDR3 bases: TGTGCCAGCAGTGCCGGACGGAGTAATTCACCCCTCCACTTT. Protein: CASSAGRSNSPLHF. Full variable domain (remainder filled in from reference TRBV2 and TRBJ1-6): EPEVTQTPSHQVTQMGQEVILRCVPISNHLYFYWYRQILGQKVEFLVSFYNNEISEKSEIFDDQFSVERPDGSNFTLKIRSTKLEDSAMYFCASSAGRSNSPLHFGNGTRLTVT.

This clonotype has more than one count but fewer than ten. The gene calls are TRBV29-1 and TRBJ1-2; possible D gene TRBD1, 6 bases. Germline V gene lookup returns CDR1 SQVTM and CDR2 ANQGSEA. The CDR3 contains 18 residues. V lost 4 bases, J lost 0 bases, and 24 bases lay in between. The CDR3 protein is CSVVFGQGQYRPNYGYTF. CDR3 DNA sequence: TGCAGCGTTGTATTTGGGCAGGGGCAATACCGTCCTAACTATGGCTACACCTTC.

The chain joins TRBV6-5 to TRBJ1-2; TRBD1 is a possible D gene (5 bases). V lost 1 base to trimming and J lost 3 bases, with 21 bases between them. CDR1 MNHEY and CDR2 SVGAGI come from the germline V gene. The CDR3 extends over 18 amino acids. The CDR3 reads CASSYFAGPGTPYYGYTF. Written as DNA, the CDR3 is TGTGCCAGCAGTTACTTCGCGGGACCTGGGACCCCCTACTATGGCTACACCTTC.

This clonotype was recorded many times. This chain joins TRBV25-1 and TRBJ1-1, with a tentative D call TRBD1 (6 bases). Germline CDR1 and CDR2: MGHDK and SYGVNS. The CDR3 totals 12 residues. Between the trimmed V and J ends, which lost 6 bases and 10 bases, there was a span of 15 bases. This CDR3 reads CASRDTGLGAFF. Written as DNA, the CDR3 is TGTGCCAGCAGGGATACAGGGCTTGGAGCTTTCTTT. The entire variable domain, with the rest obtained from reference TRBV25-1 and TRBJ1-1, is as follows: EADIYQTPRYLVIGTGKKITLECSQTMGHDKMYWYQQDPGMELHLIHYSYGVNSTEKGDLSSESTVSRIRTEHFPLTLESARPSHTSQYLCASRDTGLGAFFGQGTRLTVV.

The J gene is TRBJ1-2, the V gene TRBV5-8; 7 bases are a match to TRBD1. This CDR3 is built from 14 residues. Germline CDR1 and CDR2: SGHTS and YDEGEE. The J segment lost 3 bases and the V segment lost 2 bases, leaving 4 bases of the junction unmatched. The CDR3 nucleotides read TGTGCCAGCAGCTTAAGGGGGCTTGACTATGGCTACACCTTC. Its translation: CASSLRGLDYGYTF. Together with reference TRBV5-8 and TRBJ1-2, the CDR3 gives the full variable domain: EAGVTQSPTHLIKTRGQQATLRCSPISGHTSVYWYQQALGLGLQFLLWYDEGEERNRGNFPPRFSGRQFPNYSSELNVNALELEDSALYLCASSLRGLDYGYTFGSGTRLTVV.

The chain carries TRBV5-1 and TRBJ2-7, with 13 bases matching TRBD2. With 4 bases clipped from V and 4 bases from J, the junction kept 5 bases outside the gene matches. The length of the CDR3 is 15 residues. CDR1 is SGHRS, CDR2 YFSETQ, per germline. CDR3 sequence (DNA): TGCGCCAGCAGCCCCGGGACTAGCGGGGAGTACGAGCAGTACTTC. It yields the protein CASSPGTSGEYEQYF.

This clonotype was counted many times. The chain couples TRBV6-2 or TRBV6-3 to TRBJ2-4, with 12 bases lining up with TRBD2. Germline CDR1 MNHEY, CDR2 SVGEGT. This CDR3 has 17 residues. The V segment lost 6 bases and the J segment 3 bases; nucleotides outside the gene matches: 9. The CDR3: CASSSGLAGWVKNIQYF. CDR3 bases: TGTGCCAGCAGCTCGGGACTAGCGGGCTGGGTCAAAAACATTCAGTACTTC.

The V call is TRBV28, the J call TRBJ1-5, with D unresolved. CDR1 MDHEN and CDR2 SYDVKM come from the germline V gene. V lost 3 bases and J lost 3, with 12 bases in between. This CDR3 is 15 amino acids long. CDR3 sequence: CASSFGRSLNQPQHF. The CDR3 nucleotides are TGTGCCAGCAGTTTCGGACGGAGCCTCAATCAGCCCCAGCATTTT.